A single sample gave rise to the 13 T cell receptor beta chains below, sequenced in a study of OX40 agonist ivuxolimab in advanced cancers. The protocol was immunoSEQ multiplex PCR, while the TCRdb copy is restricted to in-frame clones and leaves out a portion. This sample has 57,000 or so clones, with around 84% found just once. The input for sequencing was CD4+ or CD8+ T cells sorted from blood, taken in a trial of the OX40 agonist ivuxolimab. All receptors come from an adult with an advanced solid tumor such as melanoma, head and neck, liver or kidney cancer.

V usage is TRBV10-3 and J usage is TRBJ1-1, with D uncertain. Germline V gene data show CDR1 as ENHRY and CDR2 as SYGVKD. V shed 10 bases and J shed 4 bases, with 22 bases lying between them. This CDR3 has 15 residues. The CDR3 sequence: CATMAAGGAGTEAFF. As DNA, the CDR3 is TGTGCCACGATGGCGGCAGGCGGAGCGGGCACTGAAGCTTTCTTT.

V gene TRBV6-5 combines with J gene TRBJ2-5; 7 nucleotides match TRBD1. This CDR3 spans 14 amino acids. CDR1 and CDR2 from the germline V gene are MNHEY and SVGAGI. The V and J ends lost 2 bases and 2 bases, in that order; junction bases with no gene match: 2. The CDR3: CASSYGTDQETQYF. The DNA of the CDR3 is TGTGCCAGCAGTTACGGGACAGATCAAGAGACCCAGTACTTC.

V and J are TRBV9 and TRBJ2-5; D is undetermined. The V gene's germline CDR1 is SGDLS and CDR2 YYNGEE. Trimming pared 4 bases from V and 5 bases from J, leaving 15 bases between. CDR3 length: 14 residues. This CDR3 reads CASSPVGLEETQYF. The CDR3 coding sequence is TGTGCCAGCAGCCCGGTGGGTTTGGAGGAGACCCAGTACTTC.

This chain links TRBV9 with TRBJ1-2, with TRBD1 matching over 7 bases. The CDR3 length is 15 residues. Looked up from germline, CDR1 is SGDLS and CDR2 is YYNGEE. The V and J ends lost 3 bases and 8 bases, in that order; junction bases with no gene match: 13. CDR3 DNA sequence: TGTGCCAGCAGCGCCTCTCTGGACAGGCTCGGAGGCTACACCTTC. Translating gives CASSASLDRLGGYTF.

The gene calls are TRBV5-3 and TRBJ2-3; 9 positions match TRBD2. TRBV5-3 is given ORF status, its function remaining uncertain. The CDR3 consists of 16 residues. With 0 bases clipped from V and 3 bases from J, the junction kept 5 bases outside the gene matches. The CDR3 reads CARSLDPSGVTDTQYF. CDR3 coding DNA: TGTGCCAGAAGCTTGGATCCTAGCGGGGTTACAGATACGCAGTATTTT.

The chain carries TRBV7-6 and TRBJ2-7; a possible D gene is TRBD2 (7 bases). Trimming took off 4 bases at V and 4 bases at J, with 20 bases between the two ends. This CDR3 is built from 16 residues. From germline, CDR1 is SGHVS and CDR2 FNYEAQ. CDR3 residues: CASSSRRGERGYEQYF. DNA for the CDR3: TGTGCCAGCAGCTCTCGGAGGGGGGAGCGGGGATACGAGCAGTACTTC.

The chain combines TRBV4-1 with TRBJ1-5; 8 bases fit TRBD1. V shed 1 base and J 6 bases; nucleotides not matched to a gene: 5. The CDR3 is 15 amino acids. In germline, CDR1 is MGHRA, CDR2 YSYEKL. Here the CDR3 reads CASSQVSGGGQPQHF. The DNA for the CDR3 is TGCGCCAGCAGCCAAGTGTCAGGGGGCGGTCAGCCCCAGCATTTT.

This chain uses TRBV18 with TRBJ1-1; no reliable D call. The germline V gene encodes CDR1 KGHSH and CDR2 LQKENI. V was shortened by 0 bases and J by 4 bases, with 6 bases between the two germline ends. CDR3 length equals 13 residues. The CDR3: CASSPPWRTEAFF. Here the CDR3 DNA reads TGTGCCAGCTCACCACCTTGGCGCACTGAAGCTTTCTTT.

The rearrangement links TRBV27 to TRBJ2-1; D may be TRBD2 (6 bases). The CDR3 is 14 residues long. CDR1 is MNHEY and CDR2 is SMNVEV in the germline V gene (reference sequence). V lost 8 bases to trimming and J lost 5 bases, with 16 bases between them. This CDR3 is CASLALAKNNEQFF. For the CDR3, the DNA is TGTGCCAGCTTGGCACTAGCAAAAAACAATGAGCAGTTCTTC.

The chain employs TRBV6-5 and TRBJ1-5; no firm D call. The CDR3 has 13 residues. The germline V and J ends were trimmed by 5 bases and 3 bases, with 8 bases remaining between them. The V gene's germline CDR1 is MNHEY and CDR2 SVGAGI. DNA for the CDR3: TGTGCCAGCAGTATCAGATACAATCAGCCCCAGCATTTT. Translated: CASSIRYNQPQHF.

V gene TRBV7-9 combines with J gene TRBJ2-7; TRBD1 matches at 7 bases. V lost 4 bases to trimming and J lost 4 bases; unmatched junction nucleotides: 7. This CDR3 contains 14 residues. Germline CDR1 reads SEHNR; CDR2 reads FQNEAQ (reference sequence). CDR3 sequence reads: CASSSGQRPYEQYF. The CDR3 DNA sequence: TGTGCCAGCAGCTCGGGACAGAGACCATACGAGCAGTACTTC.

The J gene is TRBJ1-1, the V gene TRBV2, with D uncertain. CDR1 and CDR2 (germline): SNHLY, FYNNEI. Between the trimmed V and J ends, which lost 2 bases and 5 bases, there was a span of 15 bases. The CDR3 runs to 15 residues. The CDR3 loop reads CASSESWPDQTEAFF. The CDR3 DNA reads TGTGCCAGCAGTGAATCGTGGCCAGATCAGACTGAAGCTTTCTTT.

The table lists this clone with a count of one. The V call is TRBV2, the J call TRBJ2-2; no clear D gene. This CDR3 region has 14 residues. Germline-derived CDR1 and CDR2 are SNHLY and FYNNEI. Trimming took 9 bases from V and 1 from J, leaving 12 bases between them. The CDR3 protein is CAREKQRNTGELFF. The CDR3 region has the DNA TGTGCCAGGGAGAAACAGCGGAACACCGGGGAGCTGTTTTTT.